This T cell receptor beta chain originates from a study of blood T cell repertoires in COVID-19. Study information: PBMCs, B-cell-depleted T cells, or T cells provided the cDNA or gDNA that made up the material.

This CDR3 has 18 amino acids. The germline gives CDR1 SEHNR, CDR2 FQNEAQ (reference sequence). Trimming removed 1 base from V and 1 base from J; junction bases left unmatched: 8. As originally analysed: Reference gene primer amplification gave nucleated cell count estimates. Repertoires were generated with immunoSEQ multiplex PCR, while TCRdb's copy carries only in-frame clones and drops some. V, J and clone size reflect that table, while D and trimming were determined from the DNA. The sample carries around 230,000 clones, less than 90% recorded once. Cohorts were determined from participant-reported clinical history.

Sequencing used PBMCs or T cells enriched from blood (not recorded which). The genes are TRBV7-9 and TRBJ2-7; 12 bases line up with TRBD2. The sequence was obtained from a woman in her thirties who had recovered from COVID-19. Here the CDR3 DNA reads TGTGCCAGCAGCTTAGACACTGAGACTAGCGGGGGATCCTACGAGCAGTACTTC. Translation: CASSLDTETSGGSYEQYF.